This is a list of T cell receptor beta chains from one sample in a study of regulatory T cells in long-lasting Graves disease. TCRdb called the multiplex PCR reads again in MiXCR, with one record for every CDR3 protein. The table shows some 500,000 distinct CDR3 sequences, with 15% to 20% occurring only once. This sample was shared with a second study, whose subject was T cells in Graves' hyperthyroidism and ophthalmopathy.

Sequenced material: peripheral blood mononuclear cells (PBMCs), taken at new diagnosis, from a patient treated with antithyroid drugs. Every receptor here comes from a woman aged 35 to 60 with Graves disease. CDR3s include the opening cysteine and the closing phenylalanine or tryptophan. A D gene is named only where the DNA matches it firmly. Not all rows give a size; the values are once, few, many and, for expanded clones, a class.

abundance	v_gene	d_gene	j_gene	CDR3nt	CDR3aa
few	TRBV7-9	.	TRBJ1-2	TGTGCCAGCAGCTTTTGGCCAGACAACTATGGCTACACCTTC	CASSFWPDNYGYTF
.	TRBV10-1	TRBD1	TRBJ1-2	TGCGCCAACCTAACAAGGGGACAGGGGAATGGCTACACCTTC	CANLTRGQGNGYTF
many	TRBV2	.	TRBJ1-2	TGTGCCAGCAGGGGGGGTTTAGGAGGCTACACCTTC	CASRGGLGGYTF
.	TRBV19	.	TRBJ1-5	TGTGCCAGTAGTCCAGAGCAGGGCTACAATCAGCCCCAGCATTTT	CASSPEQGYNQPQHF
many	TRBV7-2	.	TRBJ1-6	TGTGCCAGCAGCTCCTATGGCGATTCACCCCTCCACTTT	CASSSYGDSPLHF
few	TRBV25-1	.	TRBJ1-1	TGTGCCAGCAGTACCCGGAAGGACACTGAAGCTTTCTTT	CASSTRKDTEAFF
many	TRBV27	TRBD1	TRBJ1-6	TGTGCCAGCAGATTAGCCGGACAGGCCAACTTTAATTCACCCCTCCACTTT	CASRLAGQANFNSPLHF
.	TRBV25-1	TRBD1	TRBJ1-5	TGTGCCAGCAGTGAATTGGGACAGGGGGATCAGCCCCAGCATTTT	CASSELGQGDQPQHF
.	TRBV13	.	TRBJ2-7	TGTGCCAGCAGCTCGAGCCGACAGATCTACGAGCAGTACTTC	CASSSSRQIYEQYF
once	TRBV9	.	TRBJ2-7	TGTGCCAGCAGCGTAGGCGGCGGGCGCTCCTACGAGCAGTACTTC	CASSVGGGRSYEQYF
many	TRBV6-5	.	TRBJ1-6	TGTGCCAGCAGTTACTCGAAGGGCGGTAATTCACCCCTCCACTTT	CASSYSKGGNSPLHF
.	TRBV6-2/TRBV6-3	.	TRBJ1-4	TGTGCCAGCAGTGAAGCCCCCAGGCCAGCTAATGAAAAACTGTTTTTT	CASSEAPRPANEKLFF
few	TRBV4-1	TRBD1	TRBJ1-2	TGCGCCAGCAGCCATACAGACAGGGTAGGTGGCTACACCTTC	CASSHTDRVGGYTF
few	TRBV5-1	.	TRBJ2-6	TGCGCCAGCAGCTTGGACATTTCTGGGGCCAACGTCCTGACTTTC	CASSLDISGANVLTF
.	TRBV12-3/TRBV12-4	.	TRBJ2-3	TGTGCCTGCAGTTTACCCCCTGGAGATACGCAGTATTTT	CACSLPPGDTQYF
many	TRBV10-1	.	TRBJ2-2	TGCGCCAGCAGGGGACAATGGACCGGGGAGCTGTTTTTT	CASRGQWTGELFF
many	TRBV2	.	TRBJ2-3	TGTGCCAGCAGTGATTTGGGAACTAGCACAGATACGCAGTATTTT	CASSDLGTSTDTQYF
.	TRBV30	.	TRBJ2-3	TGTGCCTGGAGTTGGGGGGGCCCAGATACGCAGTATTTT	CAWSWGGPDTQYF
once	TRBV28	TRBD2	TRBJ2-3	TGTGCCACCGGACTAGCGGGGGCCACAGATACGCAGTATTTT	CATGLAGATDTQYF
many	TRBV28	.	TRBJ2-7	TGTGCCAGCAGTTTGAGTCCGCGGTACGAGCAGTACTTC	CASSLSPRYEQYF
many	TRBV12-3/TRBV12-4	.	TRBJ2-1	TGTGCCAGCAGTTTAGAGTCCAGGCCCAGGAATGAGCAGTTCTTC	CASSLESRPRNEQFF
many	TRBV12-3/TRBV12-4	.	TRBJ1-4	TGTGCCAGCAGTGCCGCCTATGAAGAACTGTTTTTT	CASSAAYEELFF
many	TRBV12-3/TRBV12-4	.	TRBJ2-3	TGTGCCAGCAGCCCACTCCGCACAGATACGCAGTATTTT	CASSPLRTDTQYF
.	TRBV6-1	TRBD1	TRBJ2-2	TGTGCCAGCAGTACCCGGGACAGGTCCCCCAACACCGGGGAGCTGTTTTTT	CASSTRDRSPNTGELFF